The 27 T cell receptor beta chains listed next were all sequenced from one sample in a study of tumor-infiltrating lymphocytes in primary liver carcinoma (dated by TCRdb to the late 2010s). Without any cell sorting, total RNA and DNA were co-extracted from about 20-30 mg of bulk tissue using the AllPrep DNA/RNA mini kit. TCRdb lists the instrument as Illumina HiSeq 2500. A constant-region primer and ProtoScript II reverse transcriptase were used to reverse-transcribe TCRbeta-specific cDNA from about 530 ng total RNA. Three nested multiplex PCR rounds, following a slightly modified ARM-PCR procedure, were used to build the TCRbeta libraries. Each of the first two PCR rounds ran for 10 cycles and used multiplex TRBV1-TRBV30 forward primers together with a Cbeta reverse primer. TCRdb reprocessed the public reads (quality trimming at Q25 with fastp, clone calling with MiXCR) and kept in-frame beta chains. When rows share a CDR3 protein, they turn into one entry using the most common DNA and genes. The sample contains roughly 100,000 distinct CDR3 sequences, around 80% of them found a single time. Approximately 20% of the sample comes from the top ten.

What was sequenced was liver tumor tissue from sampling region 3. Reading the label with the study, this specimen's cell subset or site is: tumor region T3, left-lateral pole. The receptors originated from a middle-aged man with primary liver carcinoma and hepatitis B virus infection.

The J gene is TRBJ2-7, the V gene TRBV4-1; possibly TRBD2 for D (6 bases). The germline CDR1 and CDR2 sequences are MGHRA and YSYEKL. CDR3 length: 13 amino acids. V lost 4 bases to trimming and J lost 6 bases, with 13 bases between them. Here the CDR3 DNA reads TGCGCCAGCAGCCTGAAGGAGGGTGTCGAGCAGTACTTC. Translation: CASSLKEGVEQYF.

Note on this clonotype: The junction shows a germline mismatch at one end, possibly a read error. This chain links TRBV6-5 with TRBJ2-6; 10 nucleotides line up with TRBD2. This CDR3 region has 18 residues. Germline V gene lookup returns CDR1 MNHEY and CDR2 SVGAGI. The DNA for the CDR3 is TGTGCCAGCGGTTACAATCCTAGCGGGAGTACTGGAGCCAACGTCCTGGCTTTC. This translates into CASGYNPSGSTGANVLAF.

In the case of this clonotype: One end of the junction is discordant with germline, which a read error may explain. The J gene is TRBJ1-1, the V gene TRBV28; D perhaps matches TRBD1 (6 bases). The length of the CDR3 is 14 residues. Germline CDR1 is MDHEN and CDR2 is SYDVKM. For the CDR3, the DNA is TGTGCGAGCAGCCCTTGGGGGGGCGCCACTGAAGCTTTCTTT. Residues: CASSPWGGATEAFF.

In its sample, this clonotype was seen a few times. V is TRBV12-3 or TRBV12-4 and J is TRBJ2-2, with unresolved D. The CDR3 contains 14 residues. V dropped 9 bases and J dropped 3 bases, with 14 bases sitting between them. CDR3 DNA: TGTGCCAGTACTTTACTGTGGGACACCGGGGAGCTGTTTTTT. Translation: CASTLLWDTGELFF.

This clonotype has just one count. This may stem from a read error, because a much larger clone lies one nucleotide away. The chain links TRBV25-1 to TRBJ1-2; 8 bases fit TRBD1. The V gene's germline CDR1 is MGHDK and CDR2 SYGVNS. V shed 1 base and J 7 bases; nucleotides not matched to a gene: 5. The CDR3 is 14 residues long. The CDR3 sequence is CASSEFKTGAGYTF. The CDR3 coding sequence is TGTGCCAGCAGTGAATTTAAGACAGGGGCTGGCTACACCTTC.

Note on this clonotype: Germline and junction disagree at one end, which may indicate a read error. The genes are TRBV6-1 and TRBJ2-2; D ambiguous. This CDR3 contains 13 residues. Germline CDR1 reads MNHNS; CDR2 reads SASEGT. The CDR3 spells CASNEADTVELFF. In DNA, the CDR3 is TGTGCCAGCAATGAAGCTGACACCGTGGAGCTGTTTTTT.

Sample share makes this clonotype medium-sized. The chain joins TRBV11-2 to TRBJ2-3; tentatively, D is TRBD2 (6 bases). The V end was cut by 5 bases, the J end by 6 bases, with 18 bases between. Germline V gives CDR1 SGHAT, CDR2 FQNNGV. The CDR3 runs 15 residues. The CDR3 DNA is TGTGCCAGCAGCCCAGACTCGGGCGGGGCCGATACGCAGTATTTT. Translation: CASSPDSGGADTQYF.

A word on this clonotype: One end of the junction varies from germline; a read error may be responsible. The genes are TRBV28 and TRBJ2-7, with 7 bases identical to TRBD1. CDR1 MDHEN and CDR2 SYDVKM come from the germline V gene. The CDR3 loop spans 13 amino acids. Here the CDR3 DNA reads TGTGCCAGCAGTCCCGGACAGGATTACGTGCAGTACTTC. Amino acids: CASSPGQDYVQYF.

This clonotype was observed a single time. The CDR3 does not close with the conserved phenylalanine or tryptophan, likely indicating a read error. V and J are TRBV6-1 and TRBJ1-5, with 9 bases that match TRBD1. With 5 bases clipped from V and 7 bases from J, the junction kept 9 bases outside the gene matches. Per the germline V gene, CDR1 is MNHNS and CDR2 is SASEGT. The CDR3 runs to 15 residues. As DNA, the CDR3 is TGTGCCAGCAGTAACGTGGACAGGGGAAGCCAGCCCCAGCATCTT. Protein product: CASSNVDRGSQPQHL.

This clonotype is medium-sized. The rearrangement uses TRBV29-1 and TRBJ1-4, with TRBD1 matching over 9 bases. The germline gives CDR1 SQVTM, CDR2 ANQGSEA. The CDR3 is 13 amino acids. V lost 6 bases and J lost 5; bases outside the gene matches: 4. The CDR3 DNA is TGCAGCGTCACCGGGACAGGGAATGAAAAACTGTTTTTT. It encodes CSVTGTGNEKLFF.

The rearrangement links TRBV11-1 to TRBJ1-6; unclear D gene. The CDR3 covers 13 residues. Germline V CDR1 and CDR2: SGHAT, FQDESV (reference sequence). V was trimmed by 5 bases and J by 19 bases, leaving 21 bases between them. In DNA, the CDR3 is TGTGCCAGCAGCCGGATACTGGTTTCACCCGTTCACTTT. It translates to CASSRILVSPVHF.

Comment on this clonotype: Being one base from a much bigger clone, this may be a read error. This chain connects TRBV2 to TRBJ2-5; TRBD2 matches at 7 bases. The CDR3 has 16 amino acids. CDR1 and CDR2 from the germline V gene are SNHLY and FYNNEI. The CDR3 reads CASRKSGLGAREIQYF. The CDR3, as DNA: TGTGCCAGCAGGAAAAGCGGACTAGGAGCGCGGGAGATCCAGTACTTC.

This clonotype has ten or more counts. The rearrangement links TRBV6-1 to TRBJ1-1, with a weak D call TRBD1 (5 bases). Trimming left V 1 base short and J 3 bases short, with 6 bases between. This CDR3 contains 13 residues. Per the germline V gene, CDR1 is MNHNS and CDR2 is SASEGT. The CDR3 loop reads CASSEVRDTEAFF. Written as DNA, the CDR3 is TGTGCCAGCAGTGAAGTCAGGGACACTGAAGCTTTCTTT.

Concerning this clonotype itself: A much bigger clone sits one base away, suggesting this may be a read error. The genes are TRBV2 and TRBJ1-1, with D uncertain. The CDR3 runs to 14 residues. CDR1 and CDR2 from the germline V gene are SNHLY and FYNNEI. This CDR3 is CASRILGGNTAAFF. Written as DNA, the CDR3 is TGTGCCAGCAGGATACTCGGTGGTAACACTGCAGCTTTCTTT.

The CDR3, as DNA: TGTGCTAGTGGTTCCGGCGTAAGTCTAAAGCAGTTCTTC. Its protein product is CASGSGVSLKQFF. This sequence joins TRBV12-5 and TRBJ2-1; no reliable D call. This CDR3 region has 13 residues. Trimming stripped 4 bases from V and 11 bases from J, with 15 bases between. Germline V gene lookup returns CDR1 LGHNT and CDR2 FRNRAP.

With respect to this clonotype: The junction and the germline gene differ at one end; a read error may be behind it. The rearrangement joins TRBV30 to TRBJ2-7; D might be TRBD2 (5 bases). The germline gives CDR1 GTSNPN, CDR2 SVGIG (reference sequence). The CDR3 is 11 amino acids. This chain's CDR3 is CTWTDFYEQYF. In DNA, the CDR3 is TGTACCTGGACGGACTTCTACGAGCAGTACTTC. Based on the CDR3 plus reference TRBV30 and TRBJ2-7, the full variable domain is SQTIHQWPATLVQPVGSPLSLECTVEGTSNPNLYWYRQAAGRGLQLLFYSVGIGQISSEVPQNLSASRPQDRQFILSSKKLLLSDSGFYLCTWTDFYEQYFGPGTRLTVT.

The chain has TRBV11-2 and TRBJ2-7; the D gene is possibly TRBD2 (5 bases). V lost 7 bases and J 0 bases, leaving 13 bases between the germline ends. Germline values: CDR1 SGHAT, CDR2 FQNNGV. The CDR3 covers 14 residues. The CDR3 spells CASIRGSSSYEQYF. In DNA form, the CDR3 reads TGTGCCAGCATCCGTGGGAGTTCCTCCTACGAGCAGTACTTC. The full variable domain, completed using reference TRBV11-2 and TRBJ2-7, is EAGVAQSPRYKIIEKRQSVAFWCNPISGHATLYWYQQILGQGPKLLIQFQNNGVVDDSQLPKDRFSAERLKGVDSTLKIQPAKLEDSAVYLCASIRGSSSYEQYFGPGTRLTVT.

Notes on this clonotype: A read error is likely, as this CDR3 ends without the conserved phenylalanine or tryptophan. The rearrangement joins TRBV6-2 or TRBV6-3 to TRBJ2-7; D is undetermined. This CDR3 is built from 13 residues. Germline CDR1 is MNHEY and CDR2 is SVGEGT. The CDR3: CASSYGLATEQYI. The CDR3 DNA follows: TGTGCCAGTAGTTACGGATTAGCAACCGAGCAGTACATC.

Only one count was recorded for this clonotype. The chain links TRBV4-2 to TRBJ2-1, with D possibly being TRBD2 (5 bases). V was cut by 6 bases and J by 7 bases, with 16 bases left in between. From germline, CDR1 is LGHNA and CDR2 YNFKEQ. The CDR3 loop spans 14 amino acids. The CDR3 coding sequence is TGTGCCAGCAGGCAACTTGAGGGATGGAATGAGCAGTTCTTC. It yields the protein CASRQLEGWNEQFF.

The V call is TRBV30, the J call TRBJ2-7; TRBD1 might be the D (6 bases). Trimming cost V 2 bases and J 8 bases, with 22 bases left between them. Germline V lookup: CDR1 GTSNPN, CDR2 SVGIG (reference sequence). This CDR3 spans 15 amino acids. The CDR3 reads CAWSTRMTGLAKQYF. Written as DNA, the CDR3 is TGTGCCTGGAGTACCCGAATGACAGGCCTGGCCAAGCAGTACTTC.

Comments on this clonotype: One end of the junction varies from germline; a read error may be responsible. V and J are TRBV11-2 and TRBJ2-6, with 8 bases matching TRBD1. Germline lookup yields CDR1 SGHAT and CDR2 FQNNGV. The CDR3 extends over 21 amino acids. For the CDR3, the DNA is TGTGCCAGCAGCATGGGGGGAGACAGGGGCGTTTCCCTCCCTGGGGCCAACGTCATGGCTTTC. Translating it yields CASSMGGDRGVSLPGANVMAF. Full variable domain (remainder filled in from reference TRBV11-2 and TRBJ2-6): EAGVAQSPRYKIIEKRQSVAFWCNPISGHATLYWYQQILGQGPKLLIQFQNNGVVDDSQLPKDRFSAERLKGVDSTLKIQPAKLEDSAVYLCASSMGGDRGVSLPGANVMAFGAGSRLTVL.

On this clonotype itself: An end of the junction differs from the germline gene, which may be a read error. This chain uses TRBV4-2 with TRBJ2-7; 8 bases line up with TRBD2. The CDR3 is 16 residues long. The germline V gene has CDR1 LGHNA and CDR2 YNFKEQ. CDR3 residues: CASSQDRASGYHEQYF. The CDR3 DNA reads TGTGCCAGTAGCCAAGATAGGGCTAGCGGGTACCACGAGCAGTACTTC.

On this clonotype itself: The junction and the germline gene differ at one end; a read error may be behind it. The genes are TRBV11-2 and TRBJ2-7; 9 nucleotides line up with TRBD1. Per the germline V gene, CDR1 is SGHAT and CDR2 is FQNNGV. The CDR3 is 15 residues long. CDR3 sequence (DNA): TGTCCCAACAGCTTACGATGGACAGGGGAAAACGAGCTGTACTTT. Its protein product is CPNSLRWTGENELYF.

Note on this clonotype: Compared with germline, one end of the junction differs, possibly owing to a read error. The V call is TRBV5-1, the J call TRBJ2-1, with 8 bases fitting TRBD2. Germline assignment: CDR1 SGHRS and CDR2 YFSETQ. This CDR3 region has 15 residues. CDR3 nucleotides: TGCGCCAGCAGCTTAAGGCTAGCGGGTAACAAAGAGCAGTTCTTC. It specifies CASSLRLAGNKEQFF.

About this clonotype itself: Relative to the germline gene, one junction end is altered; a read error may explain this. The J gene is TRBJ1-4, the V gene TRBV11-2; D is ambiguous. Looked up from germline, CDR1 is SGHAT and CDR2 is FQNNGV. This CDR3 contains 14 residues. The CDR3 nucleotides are TGTGTCAGCAGTTTCCACCAAGAAAGTGGAAAACTGTTTTTT. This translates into CVSSFHQESGKLFF.

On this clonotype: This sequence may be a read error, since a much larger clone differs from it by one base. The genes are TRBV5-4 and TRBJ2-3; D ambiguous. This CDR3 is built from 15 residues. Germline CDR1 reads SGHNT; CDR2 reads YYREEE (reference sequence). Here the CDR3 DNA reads TGTGCCAGCAGCTTCGCCCGAGGAAACACATATACGCAGTATTTT. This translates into CASSFARGNTYTQYF.

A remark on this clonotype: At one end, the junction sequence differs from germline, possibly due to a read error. The CDR3 DNA is TGTGCATGGAGTGTACGTCAGGGATTCTCTGGGGCCAACGTCCTGACTTTC. It is translated as CAWSVRQGFSGANVLTF. The chain uses TRBV30 and TRBJ2-6; tentatively, D is TRBD1 (5 bases). This CDR3 spans 17 amino acids. Germline V gene sequence: CDR1 GTSNPN, CDR2 SVGIG (reference sequence).